One sample yielded the 20 T cell receptor beta chains listed below, sequenced in a study of cytomegalovirus exposure and HLA in healthy donors. The PCR had 60 Vbeta and 13 Jbeta primers. Profiling relied on immunoSEQ multiplex PCR, and the TCRdb table lists in-frame clones only, not all of them. The sample has roughly 150,000 clones, roughly 80% seen once. The sequenced material came from PBMCs. The receptors were gathered from a middle-aged man in good health and CMV-seropositive.

The J gene is TRBJ2-3, the V gene TRBV10-3; D not certain. The CDR3 is 12 residues long. Germline CDR1 ENHRY, CDR2 SYGVKD. V shed 0 bases and J shed 5 bases, with 3 bases lying between them. The CDR3 spells CAISESRDTQYF. The CDR3 DNA is TGTGCCATCAGTGAGTCGAGAGATACGCAGTATTTT.

The chain joins TRBV15 to TRBJ2-5, with a possible D match to TRBD1 (6 bases). V lost 0 bases to trimming and J lost 3 bases, with 8 bases between them. Germline V CDR1 and CDR2: LNHNV, YYDKDF (reference sequence). The CDR3 has 14 residues. The CDR3, as DNA: TGTGCCACCAGCAGAGATAACAGGGAAGAGACCCAGTACTTC. As protein: CATSRDNREETQYF.

The chain carries TRBV6-6 and TRBJ1-2; a possible D gene is TRBD1 (5 bases). This CDR3 has 14 residues. From germline, CDR1 is MNHNY and CDR2 SVGAGI (reference sequence). Trimming shortened V by 2 bases and J by 4 bases, and 11 bases separated the two germline ends. The DNA of the CDR3 is TGTGCCAGCAGTTACGGGGGGATTGCCTATGGCTACACCTTC. Translating gives CASSYGGIAYGYTF.

The chain uses TRBV7-3 and TRBJ2-5; the D is unclear. Trimming removed 5 bases at V and 0 bases at J, with 13 bases between. The CDR3 is 15 residues long. Looked up from germline, CDR1 is SGHTA and CDR2 is FQGTGA. CDR3: CASSAGPADQETQYF. CDR3 DNA: TGTGCCAGCAGCGCCGGTCCCGCGGACCAAGAGACCCAGTACTTC.

V is TRBV5-1 and J is TRBJ2-3, with D perhaps matching TRBD1 (7 bases). Germline V gene lookup returns CDR1 SGHRS and CDR2 YFSETQ. V was pared by 0 bases and J by 3 bases, with 11 bases between. CDR3 size: 15 residues. This chain's CDR3 is CASSLGRGQTDTQYF. The CDR3 region has the DNA TGCGCCAGCAGCTTGGGGCGGGGACAGACAGATACGCAGTATTTT.

The chain links TRBV7-2 to TRBJ1-4; D unresolved. Germline-derived CDR1 and CDR2 are SGHTA and FQGNSA. The CDR3 totals 15 residues. V lost 1 base and J 4 bases, leaving 10 bases between the germline ends. The CDR3 reads CASSLGFPNNEKLFF. The CDR3 region has the DNA TGTGCCAGCAGCTTAGGTTTCCCTAATAATGAAAAACTGTTTTTT. The variable domain in full, completed from reference TRBV7-2 and TRBJ1-4, reads GAGVSQSPSNKVTEKGKDVELRCDPISGHTALYWYRQSLGQGLEFLIYFQGNSAPDKSGLPSDRFSAERTGGSVSTLTIQRTQQEDSAVYLCASSLGFPNNEKLFFGSGTQLSVL.

The rearrangement links TRBV9 to TRBJ2-7, with 7 bases identical to TRBD2. J was trimmed by 5 bases and V by 0 bases; bases with no gene match: 8. The CDR3 sequence is 15 residues long. Germline lookup yields CDR1 SGDLS and CDR2 YYNGEE. CDR3 residues: CASSVGEGRFHEQYF. The CDR3, as DNA: TGTGCCAGCAGCGTAGGGGAGGGCCGATTCCACGAGCAGTACTTC.

The chain is built from TRBV4-1 and TRBJ2-1; TRBD2 might be the D (6 bases). V dropped 1 base and J dropped 3 bases, with 16 bases sitting between them. CDR3 length: 17 residues. Germline CDR1 and CDR2: MGHRA and YSYEKL. The CDR3 DNA reads as TGCGCCAGCAGCCAAGTTTTCGGGAGCCCATACTACAATGAGCAGTTCTTC. It is translated as CASSQVFGSPYYNEQFF.

This clone was found a few times. CDR3 DNA: TGTGCCAGCAGCCTCCTAATCCCACCCGTCAATGAGCAGTTCTTC. It is translated as CASSLLIPPVNEQFF. The J gene is TRBJ2-1, the V gene TRBV11-2, with D uncertain. V was shortened by 5 bases and J by 6 bases, with 17 bases between the two germline ends. CDR3 size: 15 residues. The V gene's germline CDR1 is SGHAT and CDR2 FQNNGV.

This chain uses TRBV5-1 with TRBJ2-5, with 16 bases aligning to TRBD2. CDR3 length: 17 residues. CDR1 and CDR2 (germline): SGHRS, YFSETQ. V was pared by 0 bases and J by 5 bases, with 4 bases of the junction left unmatched. CDR3 sequence: CASSLEGLAGGFETQYF. The CDR3 nucleotides are TGCGCCAGCAGCTTGGAGGGACTAGCGGGAGGGTTCGAGACCCAGTACTTC.

The chain recombines TRBV11-2 with TRBJ1-6, with a weak D call TRBD1 (6 bases). Per the germline V gene, CDR1 is SGHAT and CDR2 is FQNNGV. Trimming left V 1 base short and J 5 bases short, with 12 bases between. The CDR3 is 16 residues long. CDR3 nucleotides: TGTGCCAGCAGCTTAGTAGGGCAGGGGAATAATTCACCCCTCCACTTT. This sequence encodes CASSLVGQGNNSPLHF.

The chain uses TRBV28 and TRBJ1-2; maybe TRBD1 (6 bases). Between the trimmed V and J ends, which lost 5 bases and 7 bases, there was a span of 11 bases. CDR1 and CDR2 from the germline V gene are MDHEN and SYDVKM. This CDR3 contains 12 residues. The CDR3 coding sequence is TGTGCCAGCAGTACACAGGGAGCTGGCTACACCTTC. Its protein product is CASSTQGAGYTF.

The V and J genes are TRBV30 and TRBJ2-5, with a tentative D call TRBD2 (5 bases). V lost 3 bases and J 5 bases, leaving 16 bases between the germline ends. The length of the CDR3 is 14 residues. Germline assignment: CDR1 GTSNPN and CDR2 SVGIG (reference sequence). The CDR3, as DNA: TGTGCCTGGAGCCTCACTAGGCCGGGTGAGACCCAGTACTTC. It codes for CAWSLTRPGETQYF.

The V call is TRBV29-1, the J call TRBJ2-7; TRBD1 agrees at 10 bases. J gave up 6 bases and V 5 bases, and 7 bases lay outside the gene matches. Per germline, CDR1 SQVTM and CDR2 ANQGSEA. The CDR3 extends over 13 amino acids. CDR3 DNA: TGCAGCGTTATGACAGGGGGCTTTTCCGAGCAGTACTTC. Its protein product is CSVMTGGFSEQYF.

This clone was seen once. CDR3 sequence: CSAYLADTDTQYF. The CDR3 coding sequence is TGCAGCGCCTATCTAGCGGACACAGATACGCAGTATTTT. The chain uses TRBV29-1 and TRBJ2-3; TRBD2 matches at 7 bases. The germline V gene has CDR1 SQVTM and CDR2 ANQGSEA. V lost 7 bases and J lost 2; bases outside the gene matches: 6. The CDR3 length is 13 residues.

The chain carries TRBV5-6 and TRBJ1-2; D call uncertain. This CDR3 has 13 amino acids. Trimming took off 3 bases at V and 1 base at J, with 7 bases between the two ends. CDR1 is SGHDT, CDR2 YYEEEE, per germline. The DNA of the CDR3 is TGTGCCAGCAGCTCGACTGGTAACTATGGCTACACCTTC. Translation gives CASSSTGNYGYTF.

V and J are TRBV2 and TRBJ2-3; possibly TRBD2 for D (5 bases). V lost 6 bases to trimming and J lost 0 bases, with 10 bases between them. Germline assignment: CDR1 SNHLY and CDR2 FYNNEI. The CDR3 is 14 residues long. CDR3 loop: CASRVATSTDTQYF. CDR3 in DNA: TGTGCCAGCAGGGTAGCGACTAGCACAGATACGCAGTATTTT.

This rearrangement joins TRBV6-1 to TRBJ2-3; D is perhaps TRBD1 (5 bases). Trimming took off 4 bases at V and 3 bases at J, with 11 bases between the two ends. Germline assignment: CDR1 MNHNS and CDR2 SASEGT. The CDR3 is 14 residues long. The CDR3 protein is CASSGQKGTDTQYF. Here the CDR3 DNA reads TGTGCCAGCAGTGGACAGAAAGGGACAGATACGCAGTATTTT.

V gene TRBV29-1 combines with J gene TRBJ2-7; D ambiguous. From germline, CDR1 is SQVTM and CDR2 ANQGSEA. The CDR3 loop spans 14 amino acids. Trimming removed 2 bases at V and 0 bases at J, with 11 bases between. CDR3 protein: CSVEFDKSSYEQYF. Here the CDR3 DNA reads TGCAGCGTTGAATTCGACAAGAGCTCCTACGAGCAGTACTTC.

This clone has just a few counts. The rearrangement links TRBV7-5 to TRBJ2-7; TRBD2 reflects the table's D call only, with no check against the DNA. TRBV7-5 is annotated as a pseudogene. The CDR3 sequence is 20 residues long. CDR3 loop: CVRSTRQIAETWFSSYEQYF. The CDR3 DNA sequence: TGTGTCAGAAGCACCCGTCAAATAGCGGAGACATGGTTCAGCTCCTACGAGCAGTACTTC.